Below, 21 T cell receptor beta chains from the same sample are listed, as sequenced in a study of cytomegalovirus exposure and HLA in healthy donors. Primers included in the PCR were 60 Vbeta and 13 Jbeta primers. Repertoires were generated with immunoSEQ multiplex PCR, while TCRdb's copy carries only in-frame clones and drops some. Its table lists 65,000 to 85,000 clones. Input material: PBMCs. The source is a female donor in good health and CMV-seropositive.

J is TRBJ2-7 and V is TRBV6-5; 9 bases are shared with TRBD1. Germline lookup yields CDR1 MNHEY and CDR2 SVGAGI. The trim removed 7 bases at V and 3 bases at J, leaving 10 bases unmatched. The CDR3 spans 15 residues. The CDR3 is CASTGPGTGNYEQYF. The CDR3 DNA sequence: TGTGCCAGCACTGGCCCCGGGACAGGGAACTACGAGCAGTACTTC.

CDR3 in DNA: TGTGCCAGCTCGCCCCAGGAAGCGGGAGTGCTGGGGGAGCAGTACTTC. Translated: CASSPQEAGVLGEQYF. The gene calls are TRBV18 and TRBJ2-7; 8 nucleotides match TRBD2. V was pared by 6 bases and J by 7 bases, with 17 bases of the junction left unmatched. The CDR3 totals 16 residues. Germline values: CDR1 KGHSH, CDR2 LQKENI. The entire variable domain, with the rest obtained from reference TRBV18 and TRBJ2-7, is as follows: NAGVMQNPRHLVRRRGQEARLRCSPMKGHSHVYWYRQLPEEGLKFMVYLQKENIIDESGMPKERFSAEFPKEGPSILRIQQVVRGDSAAYFCASSPQEAGVLGEQYFGPGTRLTVT.

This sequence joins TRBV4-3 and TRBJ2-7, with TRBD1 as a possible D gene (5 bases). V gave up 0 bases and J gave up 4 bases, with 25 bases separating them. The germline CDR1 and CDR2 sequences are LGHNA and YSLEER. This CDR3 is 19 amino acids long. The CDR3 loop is CASSQDSGAGSALGYEQYF. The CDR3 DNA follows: TGCGCCAGCAGCCAAGATTCCGGAGCAGGGTCCGCACTGGGGTACGAGCAGTACTTC.

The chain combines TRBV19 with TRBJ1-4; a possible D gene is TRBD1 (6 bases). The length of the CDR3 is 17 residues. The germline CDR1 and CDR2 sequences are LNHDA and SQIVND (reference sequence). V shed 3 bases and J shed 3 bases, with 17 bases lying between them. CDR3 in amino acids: CASSIGGQPAANEKLFF. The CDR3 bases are TGTGCCAGTAGTATCGGAGGACAGCCTGCAGCTAATGAAAAACTGTTTTTT. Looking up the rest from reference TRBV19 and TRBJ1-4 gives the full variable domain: DGGITQSPKYLFRKEGQNVTLSCEQNLNHDAMYWYRQDPGQGLRLIYYSQIVNDFQKGDIAEGYSVSREKKESFPLTVTSAQKNPTAFYLCASSIGGQPAANEKLFFGSGTQLSVL.

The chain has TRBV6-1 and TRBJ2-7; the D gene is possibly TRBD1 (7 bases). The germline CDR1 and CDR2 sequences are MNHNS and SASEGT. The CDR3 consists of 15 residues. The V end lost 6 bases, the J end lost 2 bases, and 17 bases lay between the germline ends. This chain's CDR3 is CASSQGGGQTYEQYF. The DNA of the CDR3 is TGTGCCAGCAGCCAAGGAGGGGGACAGACCTACGAGCAGTACTTC.

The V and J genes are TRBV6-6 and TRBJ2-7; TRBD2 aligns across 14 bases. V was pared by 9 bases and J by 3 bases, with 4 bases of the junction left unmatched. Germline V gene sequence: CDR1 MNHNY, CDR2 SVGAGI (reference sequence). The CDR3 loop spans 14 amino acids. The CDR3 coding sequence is TGTGCCAGTGCCGGGACTAGCGGGAGCTACGAGCAGTACTTC. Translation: CASAGTSGSYEQYF.

The CDR3 spells CASSARPGLAVDEQFF. The CDR3 DNA is TGTGCCAGCAGCGCAAGGCCGGGACTAGCGGTCGATGAGCAGTTCTTC. The V call is TRBV9, the J call TRBJ2-1; 11 nucleotides match TRBD2. Trimming removed 3 bases from V and 8 bases from J; junction bases left unmatched: 10. CDR3 length: 16 residues. The germline gives CDR1 SGDLS, CDR2 YYNGEE.

DNA for the CDR3: TGTGCCAGCGACCCGGGGACAAACACTGAAGCTTTCTTT. Translated, it gives CASDPGTNTEAFF. The chain recombines TRBV18 with TRBJ1-1; D is perhaps TRBD1 (6 bases). Germline V gene sequence: CDR1 KGHSH, CDR2 LQKENI. This CDR3 has 13 amino acids. The ends were cut back, 8 bases at V and 2 bases at J, with 12 bases in the middle.

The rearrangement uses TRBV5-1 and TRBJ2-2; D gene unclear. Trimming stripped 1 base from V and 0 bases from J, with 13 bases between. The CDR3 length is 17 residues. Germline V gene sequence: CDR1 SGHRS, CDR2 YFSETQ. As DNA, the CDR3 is TGCGCCAGCAGCTTGACAGCCCCGAACCCGAACACCGGGGAGCTGTTTTTT. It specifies CASSLTAPNPNTGELFF.

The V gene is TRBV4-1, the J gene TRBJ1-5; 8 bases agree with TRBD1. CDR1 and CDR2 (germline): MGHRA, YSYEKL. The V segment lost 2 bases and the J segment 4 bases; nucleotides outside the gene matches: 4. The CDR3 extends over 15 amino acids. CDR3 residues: CASSQQGQGNQPQHF. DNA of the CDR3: TGCGCCAGCAGCCAACAAGGACAGGGTAATCAGCCCCAGCATTTT.

Written as DNA, the CDR3 is TGTGCCAGTAGTCCGGGGGAGACCGGGACTGAAGCTTTCTTT. As protein: CASSPGETGTEAFF. The chain links TRBV19 to TRBJ1-1; TRBD1 is a possible D gene (5 bases). This CDR3 spans 14 amino acids. V dropped 5 bases and J dropped 5 bases, with 15 bases sitting between them. Germline V gene data show CDR1 as LNHDA and CDR2 as SQIVND (reference sequence). Full variable domain (missing parts from reference TRBV19 and TRBJ1-1): DGGITQSPKYLFRKEGQNVTLSCEQNLNHDAMYWYRQDPGQGLRLIYYSQIVNDFQKGDIAEGYSVSREKKESFPLTVTSAQKNPTAFYLCASSPGETGTEAFFGQGTRLTVV.

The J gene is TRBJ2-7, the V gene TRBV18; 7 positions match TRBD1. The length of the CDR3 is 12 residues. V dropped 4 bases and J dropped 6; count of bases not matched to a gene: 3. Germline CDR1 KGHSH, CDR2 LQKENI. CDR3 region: CASSRDRVEQYF. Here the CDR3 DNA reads TGTGCCAGCTCACGCGACAGGGTCGAGCAGTACTTC. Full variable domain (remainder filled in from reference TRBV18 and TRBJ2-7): NAGVMQNPRHLVRRRGQEARLRCSPMKGHSHVYWYRQLPEEGLKFMVYLQKENIIDESGMPKERFSAEFPKEGPSILRIQQVVRGDSAAYFCASSRDRVEQYFGPGTRLTVT.

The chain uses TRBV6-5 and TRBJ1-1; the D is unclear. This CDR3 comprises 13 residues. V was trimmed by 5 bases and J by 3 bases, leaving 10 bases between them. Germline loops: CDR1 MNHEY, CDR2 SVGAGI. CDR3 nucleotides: TGTGCCAGCAGTCCTCGCGCTTACACTGAAGCTTTCTTT. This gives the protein CASSPRAYTEAFF.

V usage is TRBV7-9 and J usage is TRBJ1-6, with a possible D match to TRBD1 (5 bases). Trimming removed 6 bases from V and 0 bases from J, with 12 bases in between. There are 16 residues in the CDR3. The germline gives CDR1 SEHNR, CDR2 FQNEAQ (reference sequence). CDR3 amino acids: CASSSRDSSYNSPLHF. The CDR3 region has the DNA TGTGCCAGCAGTTCCAGAGACAGCTCCTATAATTCACCCCTCCACTTT.

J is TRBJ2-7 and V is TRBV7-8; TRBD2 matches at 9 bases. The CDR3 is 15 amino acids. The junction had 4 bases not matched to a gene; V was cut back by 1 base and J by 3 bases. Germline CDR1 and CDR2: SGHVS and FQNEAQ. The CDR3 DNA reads TGTGCCAGCAGCTTAGGGCTAGCGGGAATCTACGAGCAGTACTTC. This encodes CASSLGLAGIYEQYF.

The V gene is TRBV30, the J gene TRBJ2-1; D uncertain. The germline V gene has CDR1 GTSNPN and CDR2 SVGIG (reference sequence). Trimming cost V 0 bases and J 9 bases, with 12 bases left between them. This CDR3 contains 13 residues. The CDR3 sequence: CAWSVHPRGEQFF. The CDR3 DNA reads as TGTGCCTGGAGTGTACATCCCCGCGGTGAGCAGTTCTTC.

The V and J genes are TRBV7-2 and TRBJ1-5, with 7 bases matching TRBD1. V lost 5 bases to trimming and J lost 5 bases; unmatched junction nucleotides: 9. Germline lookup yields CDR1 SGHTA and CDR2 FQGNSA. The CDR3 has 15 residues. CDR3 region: CASSPLTGPHQPQHF. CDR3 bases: TGTGCCAGCAGCCCCCTGACAGGGCCCCATCAGCCCCAGCATTTT.

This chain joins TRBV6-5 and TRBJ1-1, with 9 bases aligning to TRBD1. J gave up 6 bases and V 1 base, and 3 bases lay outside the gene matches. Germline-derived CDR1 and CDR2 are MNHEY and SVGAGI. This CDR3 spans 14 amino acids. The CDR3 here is CASSYWDRVPEAFF. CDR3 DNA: TGTGCCAGCAGTTACTGGGACAGGGTGCCTGAAGCTTTCTTT.

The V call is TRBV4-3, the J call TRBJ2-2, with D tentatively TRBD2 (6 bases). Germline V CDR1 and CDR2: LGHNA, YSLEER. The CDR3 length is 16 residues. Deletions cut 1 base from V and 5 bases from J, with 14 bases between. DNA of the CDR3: TGCGCCAGCAGCCAAGGGGCGGGGTTGGTTACCGGGGAGCTGTTTTTT. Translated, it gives CASSQGAGLVTGELFF.

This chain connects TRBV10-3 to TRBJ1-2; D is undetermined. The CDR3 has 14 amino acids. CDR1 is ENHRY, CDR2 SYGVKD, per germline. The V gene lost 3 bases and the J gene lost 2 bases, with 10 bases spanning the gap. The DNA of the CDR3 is TGTGCCATCAGTGACACCACAAGAAACTATGGCTACACCTTC. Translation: CAISDTTRNYGYTF.

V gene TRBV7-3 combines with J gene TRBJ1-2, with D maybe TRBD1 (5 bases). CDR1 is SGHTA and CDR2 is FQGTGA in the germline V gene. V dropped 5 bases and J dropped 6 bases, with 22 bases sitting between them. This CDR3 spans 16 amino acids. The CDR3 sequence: CASSLRGSERGNGYTF. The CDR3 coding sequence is TGTGCCAGCAGCCTTCGGGGGAGTGAGCGGGGGAATGGCTACACCTTC.